One and the same sample provided the 9 T cell receptor beta chains below, sequenced in a study of T cell responses to AZD1222 COVID-19 vaccine. Clones were read by immunoSEQ multiplex PCR, and TCRdb kept only the in-frame ones, dropping some. This sample has around 120,000 clones; about nine tenths occur once, and the top ten carry around 15%. The source was peripheral blood, collected on day 0 of AZD1222 vaccination. All receptors derive from an adult in good health.

About this clone: This sample includes further DNA sequences coding for the same CDR3. CDR3 region: CASSQTVNTEAFF. DNA for the CDR3: TGTGCCAGCAGCCAAACGGTTAACACTGAAGCTTTCTTT. The chain couples TRBV3-1 (or the pseudogene TRBV3-2) to TRBJ1-1; no definite D call. This CDR3 contains 13 residues. With 2 bases removed from V and 2 bases from J, the gap between germline ends came to 6 bases. CDR1 is LGHDT and CDR2 is YNNKEL in the germline V gene (reference sequence).

Details on this clone: Its ends do not fully match the called genes, so a read error is possible. The chain uses TRBV2 and TRBJ2-1; 7 bases are a match to TRBD2. CDR3 length equals 12 residues. The germline V gene has CDR1 SNHLY and CDR2 FYNNEI. The CDR3 region is CASSELSGERFF. The CDR3 nucleotides are TGTGCCAGCAGTGAACTAAGCGGGGAGCGGTTCTTC. Full variable domain (rest looked up from reference TRBV2 and TRBJ2-1): EPEVTQTPSHQVTQMGQEVILRCVPISNHLYFYWYRQILGQKVEFLVSFYNNEISEKSEIFDDQFSVERPDGSNFTLKIRSTKLEDSAMYFCASSELSGERFFGPGTRLTVL.

The rearrangement joins TRBV2 to TRBJ1-5; 7 nucleotides align to TRBD1. V lost 7 bases, J lost 6 bases, and 12 bases stayed unmatched. The CDR3 is 15 residues long. The germline gives CDR1 SNHLY, CDR2 FYNNEI. DNA of the CDR3: TGTGCCAGCACGGGACAGTACTCAGGGAGTCAGCCCCAGCATTTT. It codes for CASTGQYSGSQPQHF.

This chain's CDR3 is CASMTTGPNTGELFF. The CDR3 DNA reads as TGTGCCAGCATGACAACAGGGCCAAACACCGGGGAGCTGTTTTTT. This chain joins TRBV2 and TRBJ2-2, with a tentative D call TRBD1 (6 bases). V was trimmed by 7 bases and J by 2 bases, leaving 14 bases between them. Germline assignment: CDR1 SNHLY and CDR2 FYNNEI. The CDR3 is 15 residues long.

The chain recombines TRBV20-1 with TRBJ2-5, with unresolved D. The V and J ends lost 6 bases and 2 bases respectively, with 7 bases between them. Germline lookup yields CDR1 DFQATT and CDR2 SNEGSKA (reference sequence). This CDR3 has 11 amino acids. The CDR3 nucleotides are TGCAGTGCGGCAAATCAAGAGACCCAGTACTTC. Translating gives CSAANQETQYF.

This clone showed up just a few times. The same CDR3 is also encoded by other DNA sequences in this sample. The V gene is TRBV5-6, the J gene TRBJ2-7; 7 positions match TRBD2. This CDR3 is built from 16 residues. Germline V CDR1 and CDR2: SGHDT, YYEEEE. With 0 bases clipped from V and 2 bases from J, the junction kept 8 bases outside the gene matches. Here the CDR3 reads CASSLVRLAEPYEQYF. The CDR3 coding sequence is TGTGCCAGCAGCTTGGTTCGTCTAGCGGAACCCTACGAGCAGTACTTC. Using reference TRBV5-6 and TRBJ2-7 for the parts outside the CDR3, the full variable domain is DAGVTQSPTHLIKTRGQQVTLRCSPKSGHDTVSWYQQALGQGPQFIFQYYEEEERQRGNFPDRFSGHQFPNYSSELNVNALLLGDSALYLCASSLVRLAEPYEQYFGPGTRLTVT.

This clone was found once. The gene calls are TRBV18 and TRBJ1-1, with D perhaps matching TRBD1 (6 bases). Germline-derived CDR1 and CDR2 are KGHSH and LQKENI. With 2 bases removed from V and 0 bases from J, the gap between germline ends came to 10 bases. The CDR3 has 15 amino acids. Here the CDR3 DNA reads TGTGCCAGCTCACCAAATACAGGGATGAACACTGAAGCTTTCTTT. Protein: CASSPNTGMNTEAFF.

The V and J genes are TRBV2 and TRBJ1-2; TRBD1 matches at 9 bases. Germline loops: CDR1 SNHLY, CDR2 FYNNEI. This CDR3 spans 14 amino acids. J lost 5 bases, V lost 0 bases, and 1 base had no gene match. The CDR3 DNA sequence: TGTGCCAGCAGTGAAGCGGACAGGGGATATGGCTACACCTTC. This codes for CASSEADRGYGYTF.

This clone was detected a few times. The chain has TRBV27 and TRBJ2-7, with D unresolved. V was pared by 3 bases and J by 0 bases, with 12 bases between. This CDR3 contains 15 residues. Germline CDR1 is MNHEY and CDR2 is SMNVEV (reference sequence). CDR3: CASSFGPVISYEQYF. The CDR3 nucleotides are TGTGCCAGCAGTTTTGGGCCAGTTATCTCCTACGAGCAGTACTTC.